A single sample gave rise to the 10 T cell receptor beta chains below, sequenced in a study of blood T cell repertoires in COVID-19. Clones were read by immunoSEQ multiplex PCR, and TCRdb kept only the in-frame ones, dropping some. The profile shows 230,000 or so clones, roughly 88% of them singletons. The sample taken for sequencing was peripheral blood. Receptor source: a man aged 40-49 years who had recovered from COVID-19.

The chain is built from TRBV11-3 and TRBJ2-7; possibly TRBD2 for D (6 bases). CDR3 length: 14 residues. Trimming stripped 2 bases from V and 3 bases from J, with 11 bases between. Germline lookup yields CDR1 SGHNT and CDR2 YENEEA. The CDR3 DNA reads as TGTGCCAGCAGCTTAAGGGAGGAGATCTACGAGCAGTACTTC. It specifies CASSLREEIYEQYF.

DNA for the CDR3: TGTGCCAGCAGTTGGGGGGGTGCAGATACGCAGTATTTT. Its translation: CASSWGGADTQYF. The V and J genes are TRBV12-3 or TRBV12-4 and TRBJ2-3; 7 nucleotides match TRBD2. Trimming cost V 4 bases and J 4 bases; bases outside gene matches: 2. The CDR3 totals 13 residues.

This rearrangement joins TRBV29-1 to TRBJ1-1; no clear D. V was clipped by 4 bases and J by 0 bases, with 6 bases between them. The CDR3 extends over 12 amino acids. Germline CDR1 is SQVTM and CDR2 is ANQGSEA. The CDR3 loop is CSVVRVNTEAFF. CDR3 sequence (DNA): TGCAGCGTTGTTAGAGTGAACACTGAAGCTTTCTTT. Full variable domain (rest looked up from reference TRBV29-1 and TRBJ1-1): SAVISQKPSRDICQRGTSLTIQCQVDSQVTMMFWYRQQPGQSLTLIATANQGSEATYESGFVIDKFPISRPNLTFSTLTVSNMSPEDSSIYLCSVVRVNTEAFFGQGTRLTVV.

In this sample, this clone turned up a few times. The rearrangement uses TRBV5-1 and TRBJ2-1, with D possibly TRBD2 on 6 matching bases. CDR1 is SGHRS and CDR2 is YFSETQ in the germline V gene. The ends were cut back, 4 bases at V and 6 bases at J, with 23 bases in the middle. The CDR3 loop spans 17 amino acids. The chain's CDR3 is CASSPGRVIWDSNEQFF. CDR3 nucleotides: TGCGCCAGCAGCCCGGGACGCGTTATTTGGGACTCCAATGAGCAGTTCTTC.

This chain joins TRBV5-6 and TRBJ1-2, with 7 bases lining up with TRBD1. Looked up from germline, CDR1 is SGHDT and CDR2 is YYEEEE. V was pared by 2 bases and J by 5 bases, with 6 bases of the junction left unmatched. This CDR3 has 14 residues. The CDR3 loop is CASSLPGQFYGYTF. The CDR3 bases are TGTGCCAGCAGCTTACCGGGACAGTTTTATGGCTACACCTTC.

The chain employs TRBV6-2 or TRBV6-3 and TRBJ2-4, with 7 positions matching TRBD1. Germline lookup yields CDR1 MNHEY and CDR2 SVGEGT. With 5 bases clipped from V and 2 bases from J, the junction kept 6 bases outside the gene matches. The CDR3 is 15 residues long. CDR3 region: CASSHHRGPKNIQYF. DNA of the CDR3: TGTGCCAGCAGTCACCACAGGGGCCCCAAAAACATTCAGTACTTC.

The CDR3 sequence is CASSRVSETGELFF. The CDR3 bases are TGTGCCAGCTCACGCGTTAGCGAGACCGGGGAGCTGTTTTTT. The chain recombines TRBV18 with TRBJ2-2; D is possibly TRBD2 (5 bases). This CDR3 comprises 14 residues. V lost 4 bases and J lost 5, with 11 bases in between. CDR1 is KGHSH and CDR2 is LQKENI in the germline V gene.

In its sample, this clone was seen once. The J gene is TRBJ2-1, the V gene TRBV18, with 9 positions matching TRBD2. The CDR3 length is 17 residues. In germline, CDR1 is KGHSH, CDR2 LQKENI. With 2 bases clipped from V and 0 bases from J, the junction kept 5 bases outside the gene matches. This CDR3 is CASSPRLAGISYNEQFF. The CDR3 region has the DNA TGTGCCAGCTCACCAAGGCTAGCGGGAATCTCCTACAATGAGCAGTTCTTC.

The V gene is TRBV4-1, the J gene TRBJ1-2; D call uncertain. CDR3 length: 15 residues. Germline-derived CDR1 and CDR2 are MGHRA and YSYEKL. V dropped 0 bases and J dropped 8 bases, with 16 bases sitting between them. The DNA for the CDR3 is TGCGCCAGCAGCCAAGATGATAGCCCGAGAGGGGGCTACACCTTC. Translation: CASSQDDSPRGGYTF.

The rearrangement links TRBV5-4 to TRBJ1-1; TRBD1 might be the D (6 bases). The ends were cut back, 4 bases at V and 5 bases at J, with 15 bases in the middle. The germline V gene has CDR1 SGHNT and CDR2 YYREEE (reference sequence). The CDR3 is 14 amino acids. Written as DNA, the CDR3 is TGTGCCAGCAGCGCGGGGGCGCGAGGTACTGAAGCTTTCTTT. This translates into CASSAGARGTEAFF. The full variable domain, its missing parts supplied by reference TRBV5-4 and TRBJ1-1, is ETGVTQSPTHLIKTRGQQVTLRCSSQSGHNTVSWYQQALGQGPQFIFQYYREEENGRGNFPPRFSGLQFPNYSSELNVNALELDDSALYLCASSAGARGTEAFFGQGTRLTVV.